Below are 11 T cell receptor beta chains sequenced from a single sample in a study of molecular identifiers for immune sequencing clone quantification (dated 2018 in TCRdb). The receptor library was made with PCR. Data came from a NextSeq 500. Through fastp at Q25 and MiXCR, TCRdb rebuilt clones from the public reads, retaining in-frame beta chains. Rows with one shared CDR3 protein collapse into an entry with the most common genes and DNA. Recorded for this sample are under 350,000 distinct CDR3 sequences; over 20% of them occurred a single time. The ten largest account for around 0.74% of the sample. The source material was naive CD8+ T cells from blood, with Jurkat cell RNA spiked in. The sample's cell subset or site label, decoded: FACS-sorted CD8+CD4-CCR7+CD45RA+ naive T cells. Receptors were obtained from a human donor in good health. Some libraries in this study had Jurkat cell RNA spiked in.

For this clonotype: The junction does not match germline at one end; this may be a read error. The rearrangement links TRBV12-3 or TRBV12-4 to TRBJ2-2; weak D call: TRBD1 (6 bases). The CDR3 has 15 amino acids. CDR3 residues: CATTPTGFGTGELVF. CDR3 sequence (DNA): TGCGCCACCACGCCAACAGGGTTTGGCACCGGGGAGCTGGTTTTT.

This clonotype appeared a few times. The chain recombines TRBV10-2 with TRBJ1-5, with 7 nucleotides matching TRBD1. Trimming at V came to 2 bases and at J to 5 bases, leaving 12 bases not matched to a gene. This CDR3 comprises 17 residues. Germline V gene lookup returns CDR1 WSHSY and CDR2 SAAADI. CDR3 nucleotide sequence: TGCGCCAGCAGTGAGGACAGGGTTACCCGTTGGGATCAGCCCCAGCATTTT. Amino acid sequence: CASSEDRVTRWDQPQHF.

The table lists this clonotype with many counts. The V call is TRBV7-2, the J call TRBJ2-3; 11 bases map to TRBD2. CDR1 is SGHTA and CDR2 is FQGNSA in the germline V gene. The CDR3 is made up of 16 amino acids. V lost 3 bases to trimming and J lost 5 bases; unmatched junction nucleotides: 7. CDR3 sequence (DNA): TGTGCCAGCAGCTTTAGCGGGAGGGCCACGATAGATACGCAGTATTTT. Translated, it gives CASSFSGRATIDTQYF.

This clonotype appeared many times. The CDR3 here is CASSQGLRGTQETQYF. CDR3 in DNA: TGCGCCAGCAGCCAAGGCCTGAGGGGGACCCAAGAGACCCAGTACTTC. The V gene is TRBV4-1, the J gene TRBJ2-5, with a possible D match to TRBD1 (6 bases). V shed 1 base and J shed 1 base, with 13 bases lying between them. This CDR3 has 16 amino acids. The germline V gene encodes CDR1 MGHRA and CDR2 YSYEKL.

The V gene is TRBV7-6, the J gene TRBJ2-7; D ambiguous. The CDR3 spans 14 residues. Between the trimmed V and J ends, which lost 5 bases and 6 bases, there was a span of 17 bases. Per germline, CDR1 SGHVS and CDR2 FNYEAQ. CDR3 protein: CASSLSGQPPEQYF. DNA of the CDR3: TGTGCCAGCAGCCTAAGTGGCCAACCCCCCGAGCAGTACTTC.

V gene TRBV9 combines with J gene TRBJ2-3; 8 nucleotides align to TRBD2. Germline V gene data show CDR1 as SGDLS and CDR2 as YYNGEE. CDR3 length: 16 residues. Germline trimming cut 3 bases from V and 4 bases from J; bases unmatched to any gene: 10. DNA for the CDR3: TGTGCCAGCAGCGGGGCGGGGGGCTTGGGTCCAGATACGCAGTATTTT. As protein: CASSGAGGLGPDTQYF.

To note about this clonotype: Given the absence of the conserved phenylalanine or tryptophan at the CDR3 end, a read error is likely. The rearrangement links TRBV7-9 to TRBJ2-6, with D hard to call. The germline CDR1 and CDR2 sequences are SEHNR and FQNEAQ (reference sequence). Trimming took off 4 bases at V and 1 base at J, with 14 bases between the two ends. The CDR3 is 17 amino acids. The CDR3 here is CASSSGQTPSGANVLTS. In nucleotides, the CDR3 is TGTGCCAGCAGCTCAGGTCAGACCCCATCTGGGGCCAACGTCCTGACTTCC.

There are a few counts of this clonotype. CDR3 protein: CASGREGPADTQYF. CDR3 sequence (DNA): TGTGCCAGCGGGCGGGAGGGCCCGGCAGATACGCAGTATTTT. This chain links TRBV12-3 or TRBV12-4 with TRBJ2-3, with 9 bases that match TRBD2. J was trimmed by 4 bases and V by 8 bases; bases with no gene match: 7. This CDR3 region has 14 residues.

As for this clonotype: Germline is not matched at one junction end, which may reflect a read error. This sequence joins TRBV28 and TRBJ2-5, with 11 bases lining up with TRBD2. The CDR3 contains 16 residues. Germline V lookup: CDR1 MDHEN, CDR2 SYDVKM. CDR3 DNA: TGTGCCAGCAGTTTTACGCTAGCGGGAGGACAAGAGGCCCAGTACTTC. Translated, it gives CASSFTLAGGQEAQYF.

Remarks on this clonotype: One junction end does not reproduce the germline sequence, and a read error may be involved. The CDR3 DNA follows: TGTGCCGGCAGCTTCGGGACAGGGTGGTACGAGCAGTACTTC. The encoded protein is CAGSFGTGWYEQYF. V usage is TRBV7-9 and J usage is TRBJ2-7; TRBD1 agrees at 9 bases. The V gene's germline CDR1 is SEHNR and CDR2 FQNEAQ (reference sequence). CDR3 size: 14 residues.

The genes are TRBV19 and TRBJ2-1; 9 bases are a match to TRBD2. Germline trimming cut 1 base from V and 3 bases from J; bases unmatched to any gene: 1. Germline CDR1 LNHDA, CDR2 SQIVND (reference sequence). This CDR3 spans 15 amino acids. The CDR3 DNA reads as TGTGCCAGTAGTATAGTAGCGGGAGACTACAATGAGCAGTTCTTC. It encodes CASSIVAGDYNEQFF.